Listed below are T cell receptor beta chains from one sample, sequenced in a study of cytomegalovirus exposure and HLA in healthy donors. TCRdb's copy holds only in-frame clones and misses some; the assay was immunoSEQ multiplex PCR. This sample carries over 130,000 clones, approximately 72% of them seen once, and the ten largest clones take 6.5%. Sequencing input: PBMCs. These receptors all stem from a woman in her sixties in good health and CMV-seronegative. Both conserved end residues are part of each CDR3. The D gene is left open where the match is weak. A clone size is listed for some rows: how often the clone was seen (once, few, many), or a class if it is expanded.

cdr3_aa cdr3_nt d_call j_call v_call cdr3_length clone_size
CSVAQAGGNTIYF TGCAGCGTTGCGCAGGCCGGTGGAAACACCATATATTTT . TRBJ1-3 TRBV29-1 13 .
CASSSRTSYPVDTQYF TGTGCCAGCAGCTCCCGGACTAGCTACCCGGTAGATACGCAGTATTTT TRBD2 TRBJ2-3 TRBV7-2 16 .
CASSFRSRVAKNIQYF TGTGCCAGCAGCTTTCGTAGCAGAGTAGCCAAAAACATTCAGTACTTC . TRBJ2-4 TRBV5-6 16 .
CASSSSIANQGAYEQYF TGTGCCAGCAGCTCCTCTATTGCTAACCAGGGGGCCTACGAGCAGTACTTC TRBD1 TRBJ2-7 TRBV7-2 17 .
CASSEATRLNTEAFF TGTGCCAGCAGTGAAGCCACGAGGTTGAACACTGAAGCTTTCTTT . TRBJ1-1 TRBV6-1 15 .
CASIPRGGNYNEQFF TGTGCCAGTATCCCTCGGGGGGGCAACTACAATGAGCAGTTCTTC TRBD2 TRBJ2-1 TRBV19 15 .
CASSIGRAYEQYF TGTGCCAGCAGTATAGGGAGGGCCTACGAGCAGTACTTC TRBD2 TRBJ2-7 TRBV6-5 13 .
CSSSLVAGNNSPLHF TGTTCCAGCAGCTTAGTTGCCGGGAACAATTCACCCCTCCACTTT . TRBJ1-6 TRBV7-9 15 .
CASSPLAGGPTDTQYF TGTGCCAGCAGTCCGCTAGCGGGAGGTCCCACAGATACGCAGTATTTT TRBD2 TRBJ2-3 TRBV25-1 16 once
CASSFSAALNYGYTF TGTGCCAGCAGTTTTTCTGCGGCTTTAAACTATGGCTACACCTTC . TRBJ1-2 TRBV6-5 15 few
CASSLVKNRNEKLFF TGTGCCAGCAGCTTAGTTAAGAACAGAAATGAAAAACTGTTTTTT . TRBJ1-4 TRBV7-9 15 few
CASSPTGREQYF TGTGCCAGCTCACCGACAGGACGCGAGCAGTACTTC . TRBJ2-7 TRBV18 12 .
CASSEARVEPQHF TGTGCCAGCAGTGAAGCAAGAGTTGAGCCCCAGCATTTT . TRBJ1-5 TRBV2 13 .
CASSYRDSGGQYF TGTGCCAGCAGCTACAGGGACTCCGGCGGGCAGTACTTC . TRBJ2-7 TRBV6-5 13 .
CASSPRTGVGYTF TGTGCCAGCAGCCCCAGGACAGGGGTCGGCTACACCTTC TRBD1 TRBJ1-2 TRBV7-2 13 .
CASSSGQEFYGYTF TGTGCCAGCAGCTCCGGACAGGAGTTCTATGGCTACACCTTC TRBD1 TRBJ1-2 TRBV5-4 14 .
CSSSLGQAADTQYF TGTTCCAGCAGCTTAGGACAGGCGGCAGATACGCAGTATTTT TRBD1 TRBJ2-3 TRBV7-9 14 .
CASSSNTVRSGYTF TGTGCCAGCAGCTCAAACACCGTGAGGAGTGGCTACACCTTC . TRBJ1-2 TRBV5-4 14 .
CSVGTGGAGEKLFF TGCAGCGTGGGGACAGGGGGCGCAGGTGAAAAACTGTTTTTT TRBD1 TRBJ1-4 TRBV29-1 14 .
CASSITDRGAGELFF TGTGCCAGCAGCATAACCGACAGGGGCGCCGGGGAGCTGTTTTTT TRBD1 TRBJ2-2 TRBV9 15 few
CASSLGVSGSGETQYF TGTGCCAGCAGCCTGGGGGTTAGCGGGAGTGGGGAGACCCAGTACTTC TRBD2 TRBJ2-5 TRBV5-4 16 .
CASRAGQGTDTQYF TGTGCCAGCAGGGCGGGACAGGGGACAGATACGCAGTATTTT TRBD1 TRBJ2-3 TRBV25-1 14 .
CASSSPSGFEQYF TGTGCCAGCAGTTCGCCTAGCGGGTTCGAGCAGTACTTC TRBD2 TRBJ2-7 TRBV5-4 13 .
CASSSPSGGPQETQYF TGTGCCAGCAGCAGCCCTAGCGGGGGCCCTCAAGAGACCCAGTACTTC TRBD2 TRBJ2-5 TRBV9 16 .
CASSFNSQETQYF TGTGCCAGCAGCTTTAATAGCCAAGAGACCCAGTACTTC . TRBJ2-5 TRBV7-9 13 .
CASSRGTGGGNEQFF TGTGCCAGCAGCCGGGGGACAGGTGGGGGCAATGAGCAGTTCTTC TRBD1 TRBJ2-1 TRBV5-4 15 few
CAISDTGGLQPQHF TGTGCCATCAGTGACACAGGGGGCCTGCAGCCCCAGCATTTT TRBD1 TRBJ1-5 TRBV10-3 14 .
CASSRGHTDTQYF TGTGCCAGCAGCAGGGGGCATACAGATACGCAGTATTTT TRBD1 TRBJ2-3 TRBV11-2 13 .
CASGLVNVEQANQPQHF TGTGCTAGTGGTTTGGTAAATGTCGAGCAGGCAAATCAGCCCCAGCATTTT . TRBJ1-5 TRBV12-5 17 few
CASSLEGQLGSPLHF TGTGCCAGCAGCTTAGAGGGACAGCTTGGTTCACCCCTCCACTTT TRBD1 TRBJ1-6 TRBV7-2 15 .
CASSLGDRAGETQYF TGTGCCAGCAGCTTAGGGGACAGGGCAGGAGAGACCCAGTACTTC TRBD1 TRBJ2-5 TRBV7-2 15 .
CASSYSNGVGEQYF TGTGCCAGCAGTTACTCGAACGGGGTGGGGGAGCAGTACTTC . TRBJ2-7 TRBV6-5 14 .
CASSALPGQGANGYTF TGTGCCAGCAGTGCCCTCCCGGGACAGGGGGCTAATGGCTACACCTTC TRBD1 TRBJ1-2 TRBV6-1 16 .
CASSDTGWYEQYF TGTGCCAGCAGTGACACGGGATGGTACGAGCAGTACTTC . TRBJ2-7 TRBV2 13 .
CASSRGLQETQYF TGTGCCAGCAGCCGCGGCCTCCAAGAGACCCAGTACTTC . TRBJ2-5 TRBV7-9 13 .
CASSYGRGRNTEAFF TGTGCCAGCAGTTACGGCAGGGGGCGGAACACTGAAGCTTTCTTT TRBD1 TRBJ1-1 TRBV6-5 15 .
CASKAPGGAETQYF TGTGCCAGCAAAGCCCCAGGGGGCGCGGAGACCCAGTACTTC TRBD1 TRBJ2-5 TRBV2 14 few
CASSSLGGGSSYNEQFF TGTGCCAGCAGCTCCCTTGGCGGGGGGTCGTCCTACAATGAGCAGTTCTTC TRBD2 TRBJ2-1 TRBV9 17 .
CASSLGPGGNQPQHF TGCGCCAGCAGCTTGGGGCCAGGGGGAAACCAGCCCCAGCATTTT TRBD1 TRBJ1-5 TRBV5-1 15 .
CASTPASSHNEQFF TGTGCCAGTACCCCTGCATCTAGTCACAATGAGCAGTTCTTC . TRBJ2-1 TRBV19 14 .
CASRAGTRNTGELFF TGTGCCAGCAGGGCGGGAACTAGGAACACCGGGGAGCTGTTTTTT . TRBJ2-2 TRBV7-6 15 .
CASKNRGASTDTQYF TGTGCCAGCAAAAACAGGGGGGCTAGCACAGATACGCAGTATTTT TRBD1 TRBJ2-3 TRBV19 15 .
CASSLWGDTGELFF TGTGCCAGCAGCTTATGGGGGGACACCGGGGAGCTGTTTTTT . TRBJ2-2 TRBV7-3 14 .
CASGPRGVAGSYEQYF TGTGCCAGCGGCCCTAGAGGGGTAGCGGGGTCGTACGAGCAGTACTTC TRBD2 TRBJ2-7 TRBV5-4 16 .
CASSAHGQGGTNEKLFF TGTGCCAGCAGTGCCCACGGACAGGGGGGAACTAATGAAAAACTGTTTTTT TRBD1 TRBJ1-4 TRBV27 17 .
CASRPGGGTKTNEKLFF TGTGCCAGCAGACCCGGGGGGGGTACCAAAACTAATGAAAAACTGTTTTTT . TRBJ1-4 TRBV27 17 .
CASSTPPTSGRAPDTQYF TGTGCCAGTAGTACCCCCCCCACTAGCGGGAGGGCCCCAGATACGCAGTATTTT TRBD2 TRBJ2-3 TRBV19 18 .
CASSLARGQGSYEQYF TGTGCCAGCAGCTTAGCGAGGGGACAGGGTAGTTACGAGCAGTACTTC TRBD1 TRBJ2-7 TRBV7-2 16 few
CASSFKPGQTTNEQFF TGCGCCAGCAGCTTCAAACCGGGACAGACGACCAATGAGCAGTTCTTC TRBD1 TRBJ2-1 TRBV5-1 16 .